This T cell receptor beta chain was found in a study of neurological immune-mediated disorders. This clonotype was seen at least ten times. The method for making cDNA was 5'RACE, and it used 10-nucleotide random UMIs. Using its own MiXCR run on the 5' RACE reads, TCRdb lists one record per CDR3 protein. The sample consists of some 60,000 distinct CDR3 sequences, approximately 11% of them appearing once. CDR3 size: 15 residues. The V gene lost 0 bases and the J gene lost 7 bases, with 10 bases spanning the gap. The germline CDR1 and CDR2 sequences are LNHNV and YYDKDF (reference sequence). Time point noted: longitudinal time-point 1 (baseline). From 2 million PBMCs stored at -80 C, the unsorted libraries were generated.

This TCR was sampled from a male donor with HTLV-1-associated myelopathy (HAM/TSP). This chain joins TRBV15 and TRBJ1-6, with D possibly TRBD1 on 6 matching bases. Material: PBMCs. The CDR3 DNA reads TGTGCCACCAGCAGAGATGACAGGTGGAATTCACCCCTCCACTTT. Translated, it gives CATSRDDRWNSPLHF.